Below, 29 T cell receptor beta chains from the same sample are listed, as sequenced in a study of T cells expressing NK-cell markers (dated by TCRdb to 2018 to 2021). The method behind the library was 5' RACE. The instrument was an Illumina HiSeq 2000. TCRdb reprocessed the reads and assigns one entry to each CDR3 protein sequence, leaving out DNA. The sample's own table lists a few hundred thousand distinct CDR3 sequences. The ten largest make up roughly 0.4% of the sample. The sample taken for sequencing was blood T cells: a sorted CD56 or NKG2C T cell subset, CD4+ or CD8+ T cells, or bulk PBMC T cells (not recorded which). These receptors were taken from a man aged 18 to 30 in good health. Donor details come from another sample of the same person, matched by shared clones.

The chain employs TRBV15 and TRBJ2-1; TCRdb outputs TRBD1, but without DNA this stays unchecked. CDR1 and CDR2 (germline): LNHNV, YYDKDF (reference sequence). The CDR3 totals 16 residues. CDR3 residues: CATSARLGQGYNEQFF.

The chain uses TRBV5-4 and TRBJ2-2. The CDR3 loop spans 15 amino acids. CDR1 SGHNT and CDR2 YYREEE come from the germline V gene (reference sequence). The CDR3 is CASSVEKHGPGELFF.

The J gene is TRBJ2-1, the V gene TRBV12-3 or TRBV12-4; with no DNA, the TCRdb D assignment of TRBD1 cannot be verified. The CDR3 length is 16 residues. The CDR3 sequence: CASSPLGGTKRHEQFF.

The chain is built from TRBV6-5 and TRBJ1-2; absent DNA, TCRdb's TRBD1 call cannot be checked. The CDR3 runs 15 residues. The V gene's germline CDR1 is MNHEY and CDR2 SVGAGI. This CDR3 is CASSYALQGVDGYTF.

The chain is built from TRBV7-9 and TRBJ2-3; TCRdb's assignment of TRBD2 cannot be checked, as there is no DNA. Germline V CDR1 and CDR2: SEHNR, FQNEAQ (reference sequence). The CDR3 sequence is 14 residues long. The CDR3 reads CASSFRGSSDTQYF.

The chain is built from TRBV5-1 and TRBJ2-5; TCRdb calls TRBD2, which cannot be checked without DNA. The germline V gene has CDR1 SGHRS and CDR2 YFSETQ. The CDR3 is 18 amino acids. The CDR3 reads CASSLEPTSGRGGKTQYF.

The chain joins TRBV7-7 to TRBJ2-1. Germline-derived CDR1 and CDR2 are SSHAT and FNYEAQ (reference sequence). The CDR3 totals 15 residues. CDR3 protein: CASSSEPTSYNEQFF.

This chain joins TRBV18 and TRBJ2-5; the TCRdb call, TRBD1, lacks DNA for checking. Germline loops: CDR1 KGHSH, CDR2 LQKENI. This CDR3 has 15 residues. The CDR3 sequence is CASSPAQGGQETQYF.

The V and J genes are TRBV12-3 or TRBV12-4 and TRBJ1-3; TCRdb outputs TRBD1, but without DNA this stays unchecked. CDR3 size: 13 residues. The CDR3 is CASTLPPGDTIYF.

Here the CDR3 reads CSANSGRAVEQFF. The J gene is TRBJ2-1, the V gene TRBV20-1; TCRdb gives TRBD2 as the D gene, but with no DNA this cannot be confirmed. The CDR3 is made up of 13 amino acids. CDR1 is DFQATT and CDR2 is SNEGSKA in the germline V gene (reference sequence).

The genes are TRBV4-3 and TRBJ1-4; the TRBD1 assignment by TCRdb is unverifiable without DNA. Germline CDR1 LGHNA, CDR2 YSLEER. This CDR3 region has 14 residues. The CDR3 is CASSSAQGAEKLFF.

The genes are TRBV7-2 and TRBJ1-2; TCRdb proposes TRBD1, but this gene call is untestable without DNA. The CDR3 extends over 13 amino acids. Germline assignment: CDR1 SGHTA and CDR2 FQGNSA. The CDR3 sequence: CASRTDRDRGYTF.

V is TRBV5-5 and J is TRBJ2-5. CDR3 size: 14 residues. CDR1 SGHKS and CDR2 YYEKEE come from the germline V gene (reference sequence). The CDR3 sequence is CASSWPGVRETQYF.

The chain is built from TRBV5-4 and TRBJ2-3; as DNA is missing, the TRBD1 call by TCRdb cannot be tested. Per germline, CDR1 SGHNT and CDR2 YYREEE (reference sequence). CDR3 size: 13 residues. CDR3 protein: CASSHAPTDTQYF.

The V gene is TRBV2, the J gene TRBJ2-5; TCRdb picks TRBD2, but there is no DNA to check that call. CDR3 length: 14 residues. Germline V gene sequence: CDR1 SNHLY, CDR2 FYNNEI. The CDR3 sequence: CASSSGSSGETQYF.

The chain recombines TRBV6-1 with TRBJ2-7. From germline, CDR1 is MNHNS and CDR2 SASEGT. The CDR3 consists of 13 residues. The CDR3 protein is CASRVNTVSEQYF.

The chain links TRBV12-3 or TRBV12-4 to TRBJ2-7; TCRdb proposes TRBD2, but this gene call is untestable without DNA. The CDR3 spans 15 residues. The CDR3 sequence is CASSPLAGVSYEQYF.

The chain links TRBV4-1 to TRBJ1-5; the D gene TCRdb calls, TRBD1, cannot be checked with no DNA. Germline assignment: CDR1 MGHRA and CDR2 YSYEKL. The CDR3 totals 16 residues. The CDR3 reads CASSQIFPQLGQPQHF.

The chain is built from TRBV12-3 or TRBV12-4 and TRBJ1-6. This CDR3 has 13 residues. CDR3: CASAGWDNSPLHF.

V and J are TRBV24-1 and TRBJ1-5; TCRdb designates TRBD1, a call that cannot be tested without DNA. The germline gives CDR1 KGHDR, CDR2 SFDVKD. The CDR3 consists of 14 residues. The CDR3 sequence is CATSAQGANQPQHF.

This rearrangement joins TRBV20-1 to TRBJ2-1; TCRdb's D call, TRBD1, is unchecked because there is no DNA. Germline CDR1 is DFQATT and CDR2 is SNEGSKA (reference sequence). The CDR3 loop spans 15 amino acids. This chain's CDR3 is CSARVWDRVFDEQFF.

The chain recombines TRBV5-4 with TRBJ2-1; the TCRdb call, TRBD2, lacks DNA for checking. This CDR3 is built from 16 residues. CDR1 and CDR2 (germline): SGHNT, YYREEE (reference sequence). CDR3: CASGERTSGIYNEQFF.

The chain is built from TRBV20-1 and TRBJ2-5; TCRdb returns TRBD2, unconfirmable since there is no DNA. This CDR3 comprises 14 residues. Germline assignment: CDR1 DFQATT and CDR2 SNEGSKA (reference sequence). CDR3 loop: CSASDSPGPETQYF.

The V call is TRBV12-3 or TRBV12-4, the J call TRBJ2-5. This CDR3 spans 13 amino acids. CDR3 sequence reads: CASSLEGEKTQYF.

The chain employs TRBV4-3 and TRBJ2-1; the TCRdb D gene call, TRBD2, has no DNA to confirm it. CDR3 size: 16 residues. Germline CDR1 and CDR2: LGHNA and YSLEER. The CDR3 reads CASSQESGANYNEQFF.

The rearrangement joins TRBV12-3 or TRBV12-4 to TRBJ1-5. CDR3 length: 18 amino acids. CDR3 sequence: CASSLGPPKRDGNQPQHF.

This chain joins TRBV4-1 and TRBJ2-1; TCRdb selects TRBD1, and the lack of DNA leaves this call unchecked. CDR1 and CDR2 (germline): MGHRA, YSYEKL. This CDR3 region has 16 residues. CDR3 residues: CASSQFSGGTYNEQFF.

The chain is built from TRBV27 and TRBJ2-7; TCRdb's D call of TRBD1 is untestable without DNA. This CDR3 spans 18 amino acids. Looked up from germline, CDR1 is MNHEY and CDR2 is SMNVEV (reference sequence). CDR3: CASSLRRFWGIGHYEQYF.

The genes are TRBV12-3 or TRBV12-4 and TRBJ1-1; the TRBD1 assignment by TCRdb is unverifiable without DNA. The CDR3 is made up of 17 amino acids. CDR3: CASHSAIGTPMNTEAFF.